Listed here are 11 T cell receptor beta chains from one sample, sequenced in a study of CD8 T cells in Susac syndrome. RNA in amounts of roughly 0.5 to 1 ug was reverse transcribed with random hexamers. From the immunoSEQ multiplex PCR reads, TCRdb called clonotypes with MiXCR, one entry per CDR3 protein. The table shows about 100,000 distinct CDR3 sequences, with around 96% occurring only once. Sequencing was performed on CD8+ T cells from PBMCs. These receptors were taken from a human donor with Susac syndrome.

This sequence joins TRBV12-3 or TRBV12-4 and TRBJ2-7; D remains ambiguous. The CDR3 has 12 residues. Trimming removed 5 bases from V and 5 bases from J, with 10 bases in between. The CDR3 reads CASSTFGNEQYF. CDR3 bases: TGTGCCAGCAGTACCTTTGGGAACGAGCAGTACTTC.

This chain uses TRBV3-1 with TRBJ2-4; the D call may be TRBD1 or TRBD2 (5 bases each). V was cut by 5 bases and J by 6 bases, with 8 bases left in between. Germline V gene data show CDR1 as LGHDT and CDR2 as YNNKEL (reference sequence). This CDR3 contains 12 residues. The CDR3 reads CASSDGTNIQYF. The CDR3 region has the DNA TGTGCCAGCAGCGATGGGACAAACATTCAGTACTTC. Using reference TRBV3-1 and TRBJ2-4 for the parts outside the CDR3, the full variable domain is DTAVSQTPKYLVTQMGNDKSIKCEQNLGHDTMYWYKQDSKKFLKIMFSYNNKELIINETVPNRFSPKSPDKAHLNLHINSLELGDSAVYFCASSDGTNIQYFGAGTRLSVL.

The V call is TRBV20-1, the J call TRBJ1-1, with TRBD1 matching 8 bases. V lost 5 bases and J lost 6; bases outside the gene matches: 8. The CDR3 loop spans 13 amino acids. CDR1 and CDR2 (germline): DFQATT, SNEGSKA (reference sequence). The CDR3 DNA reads TGCAGTGCTCAACAGGGGGAAATATCTGAAGCTTTCTTT. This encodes CSAQQGEISEAFF.

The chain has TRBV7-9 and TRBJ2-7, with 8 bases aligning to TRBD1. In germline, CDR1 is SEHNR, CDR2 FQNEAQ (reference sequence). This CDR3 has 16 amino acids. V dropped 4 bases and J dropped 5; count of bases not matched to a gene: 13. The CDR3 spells CASSSRSTGESNEQYF. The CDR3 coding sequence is TGTGCCAGCAGCTCCCGATCGACAGGGGAAAGCAACGAGCAGTACTTC.

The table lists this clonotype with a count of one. The DNA of the CDR3 is TGTGCCAGCAGTTACTCGGCTAGCGGGAGCCGTGAGCAGTTCTTC. It yields the protein CASSYSASGSREQFF. The V and J genes are TRBV6-5 and TRBJ2-1, with 10 positions matching TRBD2. Germline CDR1 and CDR2: MNHEY and SVGAGI. This CDR3 has 15 amino acids. V shed 0 bases, J shed 9 bases, and the junction held 5 bases outside the gene matches.

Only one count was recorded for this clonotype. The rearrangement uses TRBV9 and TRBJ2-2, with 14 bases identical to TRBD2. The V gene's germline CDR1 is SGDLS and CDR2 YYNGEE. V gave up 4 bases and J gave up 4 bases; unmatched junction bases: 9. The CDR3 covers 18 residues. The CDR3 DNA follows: TGTGCCAGCAGCCCGAGACTAGCGGGGGGGCCGCGCACCGGGGAGCTGTTTTTT. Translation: CASSPRLAGGPRTGELFF.

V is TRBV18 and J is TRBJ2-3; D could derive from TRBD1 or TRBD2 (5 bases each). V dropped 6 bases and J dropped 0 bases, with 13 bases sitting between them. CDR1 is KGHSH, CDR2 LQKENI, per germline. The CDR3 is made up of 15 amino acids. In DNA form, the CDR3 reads TGTGCCAGCTCGCCAGAGGGGTTTAGCACAGATACGCAGTATTTT. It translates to CASSPEGFSTDTQYF.

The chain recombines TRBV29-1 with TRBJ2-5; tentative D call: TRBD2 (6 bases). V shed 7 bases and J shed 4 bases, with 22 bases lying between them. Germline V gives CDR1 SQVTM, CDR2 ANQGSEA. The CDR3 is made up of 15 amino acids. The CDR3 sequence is CSAPLRSQGGETQYF. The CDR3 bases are TGCAGCGCACCTCTACGGTCGCAGGGAGGAGAGACCCAGTACTTC. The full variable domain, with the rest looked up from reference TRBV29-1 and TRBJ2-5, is SAVISQKPSRDICQRGTSLTIQCQVDSQVTMMFWYRQQPGQSLTLIATANQGSEATYESGFVIDKFPISRPNLTFSTLTVSNMSPEDSSIYLCSAPLRSQGGETQYFGPGTRLLVL.

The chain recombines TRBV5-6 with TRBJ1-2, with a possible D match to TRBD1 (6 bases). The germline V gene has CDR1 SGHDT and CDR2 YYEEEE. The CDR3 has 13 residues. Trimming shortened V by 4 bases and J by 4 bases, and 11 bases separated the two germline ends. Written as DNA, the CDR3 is TGTGCCAGCAGCCTAGGACAGCTCTATGGCTACACCTTC. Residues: CASSLGQLYGYTF.

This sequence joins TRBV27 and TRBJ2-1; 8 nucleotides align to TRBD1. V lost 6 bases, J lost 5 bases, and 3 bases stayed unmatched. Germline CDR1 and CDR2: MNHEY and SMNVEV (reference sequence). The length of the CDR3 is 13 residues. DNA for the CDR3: TGTGCCAGCAGAGGACAGGGCCACAATGAGCAGTTCTTC. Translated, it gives CASRGQGHNEQFF.

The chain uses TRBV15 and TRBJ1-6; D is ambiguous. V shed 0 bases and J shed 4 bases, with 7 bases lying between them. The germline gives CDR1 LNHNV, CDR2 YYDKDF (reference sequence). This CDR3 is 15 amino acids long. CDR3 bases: TGTGCCACCAGCAGAGATCGCGCATATAATTCACCCCTCCACTTT. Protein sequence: CATSRDRAYNSPLHF.